The rows below give T cell receptor beta chains drawn from one sample of a study of blood T cell repertoires in COVID-19. The table came from immunoSEQ multiplex PCR; TCRdb's copy has only in-frame clones and leaves some out. The data contain over 150,000 clones, 80% to 90% of them singletons. The sample was peripheral blood. These receptors originate from a man in his forties with acute or convalescent COVID-19. Each CDR3 is given with its conserved first and last residue. Each record gives: clone size, J gene, V gene, D gene, CDR3 protein, CDR3 DNA. D genes are given only for firm matches. Size is omitted from some rows. Given values are once, few, many or a class for expanded clones.

clone size: NA
J gene: TRBJ2-5
V gene: TRBV18
D gene: NA
CDR3 protein: CASSPGLNEETQYF
CDR3 DNA: TGTGCCAGCTCACCGGGGCTCAACGAAGAGACCCAGTACTTC

clone size: NA
J gene: TRBJ1-5
V gene: TRBV6-6
D gene: TRBD1
CDR3 protein: CASSVGQGNQPQHF
CDR3 DNA: TGTGCCAGCAGCGTCGGACAGGGCAATCAGCCCCAGCATTTT

clone size: once
J gene: TRBJ1-6
V gene: TRBV7-3
D gene: NA
CDR3 protein: CASSSSAGSNSPLHF
CDR3 DNA: TGTGCCAGCAGCTCCTCCGCGGGGAGCAATTCACCCCTCCACTTT

clone size: once
J gene: TRBJ1-4
V gene: TRBV6-5
D gene: TRBD1
CDR3 protein: CASSRTGGSEKLFF
CDR3 DNA: TGTGCCAGCAGCCGGACAGGGGGATCTGAAAAACTGTTTTTT

clone size: NA
J gene: TRBJ1-3
V gene: TRBV10-2
D gene: NA
CDR3 protein: CASRIGGSSGNTIYF
CDR3 DNA: TGCGCCAGCAGAATAGGGGGAAGCTCTGGAAACACCATATATTTT

clone size: once
J gene: TRBJ1-5
V gene: TRBV5-1
D gene: NA
CDR3 protein: CASSLDGTPQKPQHF
CDR3 DNA: TGCGCCAGCAGCTTGGATGGGACACCCCAAAAGCCCCAGCATTTT

clone size: few
J gene: TRBJ1-1
V gene: TRBV7-8
D gene: NA
CDR3 protein: CASSSEGANTRAEAFF
CDR3 DNA: TGTGCCAGCAGCTCCGAGGGAGCTAACACGAGGGCTGAAGCTTTCTTT

clone size: NA
J gene: TRBJ1-2
V gene: TRBV5-4
D gene: NA
CDR3 protein: CASSTDSNYGYTF
CDR3 DNA: TGTGCCAGCAGCACCGACAGCAACTATGGCTACACCTTC

clone size: NA
J gene: TRBJ2-6
V gene: TRBV3-1/TRBV3-2
D gene: NA
CDR3 protein: CASSLRGSGANVLTF
CDR3 DNA: TGTGCCAGCAGCCTCAGGGGCTCTGGGGCCAACGTCCTGACTTTC

clone size: NA
J gene: TRBJ1-6
V gene: TRBV28
D gene: TRBD1
CDR3 protein: CASSLTGLLNSPLHF
CDR3 DNA: TGTGCCAGCAGTTTGACAGGGTTATTGAATTCACCCCTCCACTTT

clone size: NA
J gene: TRBJ2-7
V gene: TRBV13
D gene: TRBD2
CDR3 protein: CATSKTGERDGYEQYF
CDR3 DNA: TGTGCCACCTCGAAAACCGGGGAGCGGGACGGCTACGAGCAGTACTTC

clone size: once
J gene: TRBJ2-7
V gene: TRBV11-1
D gene: NA
CDR3 protein: CASSQGSYEQYF
CDR3 DNA: TGTGCCAGCAGTCAGGGTTCCTACGAGCAGTACTTC

clone size: NA
J gene: TRBJ2-7
V gene: TRBV28
D gene: TRBD1
CDR3 protein: CASSFRSGGEIYF
CDR3 DNA: TGTGCCAGCAGTTTCCGCTCAGGGGGAGAAATCTACTTC

clone size: NA
J gene: TRBJ2-1
V gene: TRBV5-4
D gene: TRBD1
CDR3 protein: CASSPDRVNNNEQFF
CDR3 DNA: TGTGCCAGCAGCCCTGACAGGGTAAACAACAATGAGCAGTTCTTC

clone size: once
J gene: TRBJ1-5
V gene: TRBV10-3
D gene: NA
CDR3 protein: CAIRRDSNQPQHF
CDR3 DNA: TGTGCCATCAGGCGGGATAGCAATCAGCCCCAGCATTTT

clone size: NA
J gene: TRBJ1-4
V gene: TRBV2
D gene: NA
CDR3 protein: CASSTGQSNEKLFF
CDR3 DNA: TGTGCCAGCAGTACGGGACAAAGTAATGAAAAACTGTTTTTT

clone size: NA
J gene: TRBJ1-1
V gene: TRBV5-6
D gene: TRBD1
CDR3 protein: CASSVTGAGTEAFF
CDR3 DNA: TGTGCCAGCAGCGTTACAGGGGCGGGAACTGAAGCTTTCTTT

clone size: NA
J gene: TRBJ1-3
V gene: TRBV6-5
D gene: NA
CDR3 protein: CASSPGNGNTIYF
CDR3 DNA: TGTGCCAGCAGTCCAGGGAATGGAAACACCATATATTTT

clone size: NA
J gene: TRBJ1-5
V gene: TRBV19
D gene: NA
CDR3 protein: CASSTTQGLSNQPQHF
CDR3 DNA: TGTGCCAGTAGTACCACTCAGGGGCTGAGCAATCAGCCCCAGCATTTT

clone size: NA
J gene: TRBJ2-3
V gene: TRBV5-1
D gene: NA
CDR3 protein: CASSFPSTDTQYF
CDR3 DNA: TGCGCCAGCAGCTTCCCGAGTACGGATACGCAGTATTTT

clone size: once
J gene: TRBJ2-2
V gene: TRBV24-1
D gene: NA
CDR3 protein: CATPPWVRGTGELFF
CDR3 DNA: TGTGCCACCCCTCCGTGGGTCAGGGGCACCGGGGAGCTGTTTTTT

clone size: NA
J gene: TRBJ2-3
V gene: TRBV29-1
D gene: NA
CDR3 protein: CSVEDTVRSTDTQYF
CDR3 DNA: TGCAGCGTTGAAGATACAGTACGGAGCACAGATACGCAGTATTTT